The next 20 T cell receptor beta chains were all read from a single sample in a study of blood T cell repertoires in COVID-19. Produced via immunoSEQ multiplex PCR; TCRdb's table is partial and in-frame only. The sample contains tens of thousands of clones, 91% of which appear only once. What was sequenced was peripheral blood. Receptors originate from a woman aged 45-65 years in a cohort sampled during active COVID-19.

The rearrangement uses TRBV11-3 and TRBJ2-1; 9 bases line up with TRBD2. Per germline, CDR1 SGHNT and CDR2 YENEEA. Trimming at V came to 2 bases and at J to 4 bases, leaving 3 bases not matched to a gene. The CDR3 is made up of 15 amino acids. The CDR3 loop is CASSLRLAGYNEQFF. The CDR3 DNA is TGTGCCAGCAGCTTAAGGCTAGCGGGATACAATGAGCAGTTCTTC. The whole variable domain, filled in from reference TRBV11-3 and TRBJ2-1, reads EAGVVQSPRYKIIEKKQPVAFWCNPISGHNTLYWYLQNLGQGPELLIRYENEEAVDDSQLPKDRFSAERLKGVDSTLKIQPAELGDSAVYLCASSLRLAGYNEQFFGPGTRLTVL.

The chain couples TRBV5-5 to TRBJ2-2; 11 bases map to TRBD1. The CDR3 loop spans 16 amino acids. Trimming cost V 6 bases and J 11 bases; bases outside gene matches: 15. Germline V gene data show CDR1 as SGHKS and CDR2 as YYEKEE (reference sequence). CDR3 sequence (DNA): TGTGCCAGCACCCCCTTTCCGGGACAGGGGGATGGAGAGCTGTTTTTT. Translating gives CASTPFPGQGDGELFF.

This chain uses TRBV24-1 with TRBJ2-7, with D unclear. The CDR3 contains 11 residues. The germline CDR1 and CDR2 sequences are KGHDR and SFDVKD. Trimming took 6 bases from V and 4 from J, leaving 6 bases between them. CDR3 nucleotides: TGTGCCACCAGTCAACTATACGAGCAGTACTTC. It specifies CATSQLYEQYF.

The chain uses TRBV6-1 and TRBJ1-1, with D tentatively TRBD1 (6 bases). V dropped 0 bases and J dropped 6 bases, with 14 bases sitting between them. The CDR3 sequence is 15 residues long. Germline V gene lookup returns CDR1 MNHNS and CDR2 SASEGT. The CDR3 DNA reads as TGTGCCAGCAGTGAAGCAGGGGGGGGAAGGGCTGAAGCTTTCTTT. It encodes CASSEAGGGRAEAFF.

The CDR3 loop is CASSEGQGLNTIYF. Written as DNA, the CDR3 is TGTGCCAGTAGTGAGGGACAGGGGCTCAACACCATATATTTT. The V call is TRBV19, the J call TRBJ1-3; TRBD1 matches at 10 bases. The CDR3 runs 14 residues. From germline, CDR1 is LNHDA and CDR2 SQIVND (reference sequence). J lost 7 bases, V lost 5 bases, and 5 bases had no gene match.

The CDR3 DNA is TGCGCCAGCAGCTTGGGACTAGCGGGAGGGTACAATGAGCAGTTCTTC. It translates to CASSLGLAGGYNEQFF. This chain joins TRBV5-1 and TRBJ2-1; 14 bases match TRBD2. V lost 0 bases to trimming and J lost 4 bases; unmatched junction nucleotides: 0. CDR1 SGHRS and CDR2 YFSETQ come from the germline V gene. The CDR3 has 16 amino acids.

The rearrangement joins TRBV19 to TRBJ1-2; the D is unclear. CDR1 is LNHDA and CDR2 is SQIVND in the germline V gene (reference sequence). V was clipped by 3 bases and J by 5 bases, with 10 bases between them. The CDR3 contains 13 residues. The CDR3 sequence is CASSITGRYGYTF. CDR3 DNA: TGTGCCAGTAGTATCACCGGTAGATATGGCTACACCTTC. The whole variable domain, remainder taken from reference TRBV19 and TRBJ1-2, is DGGITQSPKYLFRKEGQNVTLSCEQNLNHDAMYWYRQDPGQGLRLIYYSQIVNDFQKGDIAEGYSVSREKKESFPLTVTSAQKNPTAFYLCASSITGRYGYTFGSGTRLTVV.

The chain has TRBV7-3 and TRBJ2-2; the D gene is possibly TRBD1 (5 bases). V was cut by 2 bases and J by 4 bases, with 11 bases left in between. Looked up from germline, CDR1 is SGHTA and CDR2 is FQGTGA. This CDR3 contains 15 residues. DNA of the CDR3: TGTGCCAGCAGCTTACAGGGTCCGTCCACCGGGGAGCTGTTTTTT. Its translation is CASSLQGPSTGELFF.

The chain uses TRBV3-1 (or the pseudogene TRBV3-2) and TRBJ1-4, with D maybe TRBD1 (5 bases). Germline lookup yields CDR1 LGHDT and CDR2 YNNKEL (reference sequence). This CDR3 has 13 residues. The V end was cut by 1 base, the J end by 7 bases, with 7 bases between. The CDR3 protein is CASSQVQGEKLFF. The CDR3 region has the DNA TGTGCCAGCAGCCAAGTCCAGGGTGAAAAACTGTTTTTT.

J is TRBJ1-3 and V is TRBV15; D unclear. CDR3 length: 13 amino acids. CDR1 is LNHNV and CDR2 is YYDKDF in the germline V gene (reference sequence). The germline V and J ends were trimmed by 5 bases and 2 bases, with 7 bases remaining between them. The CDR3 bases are TGTGCCACCAGCCGGGGAACTGGAAACACCATATATTTT. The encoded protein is CATSRGTGNTIYF.

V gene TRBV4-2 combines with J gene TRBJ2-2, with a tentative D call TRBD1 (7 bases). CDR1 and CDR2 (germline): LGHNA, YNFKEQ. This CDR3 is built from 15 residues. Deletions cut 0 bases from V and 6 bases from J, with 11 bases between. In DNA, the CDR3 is TGTGCCAGCAGCCAAGATCGCAGGGGGGCCGGGGAGCTGTTTTTT. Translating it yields CASSQDRRGAGELFF.

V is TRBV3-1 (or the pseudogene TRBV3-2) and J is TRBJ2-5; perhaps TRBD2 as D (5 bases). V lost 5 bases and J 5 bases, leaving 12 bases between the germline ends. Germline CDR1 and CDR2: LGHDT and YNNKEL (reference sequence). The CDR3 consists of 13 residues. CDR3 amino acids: CASSARGGETQYF. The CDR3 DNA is TGTGCCAGCAGCGCTAGAGGCGGGGAGACCCAGTACTTC.

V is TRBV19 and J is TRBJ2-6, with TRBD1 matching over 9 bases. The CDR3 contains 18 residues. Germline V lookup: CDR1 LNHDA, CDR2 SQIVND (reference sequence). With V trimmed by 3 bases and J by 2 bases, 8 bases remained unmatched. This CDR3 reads CASSIPGQGAAGANVLTF. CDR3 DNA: TGTGCCAGTAGTATCCCGGGACAGGGAGCGGCTGGGGCCAACGTCCTGACTTTC.

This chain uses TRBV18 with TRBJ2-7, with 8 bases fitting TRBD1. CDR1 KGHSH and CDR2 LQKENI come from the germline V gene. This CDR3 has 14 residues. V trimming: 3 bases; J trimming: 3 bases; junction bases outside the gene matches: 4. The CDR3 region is CASSPPDRDYEQYF. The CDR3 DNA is TGTGCCAGCTCACCCCCGGACAGGGACTACGAGCAGTACTTC.

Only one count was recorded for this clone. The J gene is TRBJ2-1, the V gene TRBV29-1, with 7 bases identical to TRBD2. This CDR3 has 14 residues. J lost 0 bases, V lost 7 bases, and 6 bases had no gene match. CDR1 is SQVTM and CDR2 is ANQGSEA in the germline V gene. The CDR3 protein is CSGGGSSSYNEQFF. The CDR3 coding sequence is TGCAGCGGCGGGGGTTCCAGCTCCTACAATGAGCAGTTCTTC.

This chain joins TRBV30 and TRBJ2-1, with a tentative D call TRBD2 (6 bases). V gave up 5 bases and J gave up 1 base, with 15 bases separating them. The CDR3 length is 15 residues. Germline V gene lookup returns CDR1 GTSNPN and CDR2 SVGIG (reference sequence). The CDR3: CAWQAGSRSYNEQFF. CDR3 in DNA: TGTGCCTGGCAAGCGGGTAGTAGGTCCTACAATGAGCAGTTCTTC. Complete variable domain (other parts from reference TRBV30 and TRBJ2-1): SQTIHQWPATLVQPVGSPLSLECTVEGTSNPNLYWYRQAAGRGLQLLFYSVGIGQISSEVPQNLSASRPQDRQFILSSKKLLLSDSGFYLCAWQAGSRSYNEQFFGPGTRLTVL.

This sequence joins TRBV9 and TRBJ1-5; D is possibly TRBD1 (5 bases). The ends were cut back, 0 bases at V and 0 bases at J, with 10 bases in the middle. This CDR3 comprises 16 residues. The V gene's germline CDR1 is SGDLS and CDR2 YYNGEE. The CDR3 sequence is CASSVGTSDSNQPQHF. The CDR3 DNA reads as TGTGCCAGCAGCGTAGGGACATCGGATAGCAATCAGCCCCAGCATTTT.

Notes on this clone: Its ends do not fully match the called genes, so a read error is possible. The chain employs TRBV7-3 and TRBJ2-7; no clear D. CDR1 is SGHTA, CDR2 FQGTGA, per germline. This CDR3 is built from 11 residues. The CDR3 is CASSPQCRPGF. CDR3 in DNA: TGTGCCAGCAGTCCTCAGTGCCGACCGGGCTTC.

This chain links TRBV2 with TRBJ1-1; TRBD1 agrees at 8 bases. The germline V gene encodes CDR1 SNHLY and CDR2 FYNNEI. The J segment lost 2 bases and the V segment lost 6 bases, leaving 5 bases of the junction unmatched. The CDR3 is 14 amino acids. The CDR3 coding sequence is TGTGCCAGCAGGGCCGGGACAGGAAACACTGAAGCTTTCTTT. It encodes CASRAGTGNTEAFF.

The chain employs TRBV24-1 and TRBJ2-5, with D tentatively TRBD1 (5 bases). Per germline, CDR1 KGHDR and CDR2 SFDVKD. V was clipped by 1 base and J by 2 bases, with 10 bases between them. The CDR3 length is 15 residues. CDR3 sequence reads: CATSDFSDKQETQYF. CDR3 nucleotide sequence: TGTGCCACCAGTGATTTCTCGGACAAACAAGAGACCCAGTACTTC.